The 10 T cell receptor beta chains below were found in one sample sequenced in a study of human T cells and chemical hapten exposure (dated by TCRdb to the early 2020s). Preparation of the library involved RACE. The sequencer was a NextSeq 500. The raw public reads went through TCRdb reprocessing: fastp at Q25, MiXCR clone calling, in-frame beta chains kept. Each record represents a unique CDR3 protein, reported with the most common genes and DNA among its rows. Here the sample has more than 300,000 distinct CDR3 sequences; roughly 5.3% occur a single time. The top ten hold just over 2.5% of the sample. This specimen's time point label, per the study, means: pre-sensitization, week 0. The treatment or condition label for this specimen denotes: therapeutic diphenylcyclopropenone sensitization with weekly scalp DPC. The material sequenced was whole blood, taken in connection with sensitization to the hapten diphenylcyclopropenone (DPC). The receptor set was obtained from a woman aged 45-59 years with alopecia areata. Some clones in this sample may be carry-over from other donors' samples.

This chain connects TRBV5-5 to TRBJ2-2; D ambiguous. V was trimmed by 1 base and J by 2 bases, leaving 6 bases between them. This CDR3 is 14 amino acids long. Germline CDR1 SGHKS, CDR2 YYEKEE (reference sequence). The CDR3 DNA reads TGTGCCAGCAGCTTGTTCCTAAACACCGGGGAGCTGTTTTTT. The encoded protein is CASSLFLNTGELFF.

This clonotype was found a few times. V is TRBV7-9 and J is TRBJ1-1; 11 bases line up with TRBD1. Unmatched junction bases numbered 5, after V lost 6 bases and J lost 5 bases. From germline, CDR1 is SEHNR and CDR2 FQNEAQ (reference sequence). CDR3 length: 14 residues. The DNA of the CDR3 is TGTGCCAGCAGACCGGGGACAGGGGGGACTGAAGCTTTCTTT. Encoded protein: CASRPGTGGTEAFF.

This clonotype was seen ten or more times. The chain combines TRBV24-1 with TRBJ2-1; D is possibly TRBD1 (5 bases). The germline V gene has CDR1 KGHDR and CDR2 SFDVKD. The CDR3 extends over 13 amino acids. Trimming stripped 3 bases from V and 4 bases from J, with 6 bases between. In DNA, the CDR3 is TGTGCCACCAGTGATCCAGGGTACAATGAGCAGTTCTTC. This gives the protein CATSDPGYNEQFF.

The V gene is TRBV7-3, the J gene TRBJ1-5; 7 bases align to TRBD1. V lost 0 bases, J lost 3 bases, and 5 bases stayed unmatched. The CDR3 runs 16 residues. Germline V gives CDR1 SGHTA, CDR2 FQGTGA. In nucleotides, the CDR3 is TGTGCCAGCAGCTTAACGGGGCAGGGGGTCAATCAGCCCCAGCATTTT. Translated, it gives CASSLTGQGVNQPQHF.

Only a few counts were recorded for this clonotype. The CDR3 DNA is TGTGCCAGCAGTGAAGAGGGTGGGGATGGCGAAAAACTGTTTTTT. It specifies CASSEEGGDGEKLFF. The V call is TRBV6-1, the J call TRBJ1-4; no clear D. Per the germline V gene, CDR1 is MNHNS and CDR2 is SASEGT. V shed 1 base and J shed 8 bases, with 14 bases lying between them. The CDR3 is 15 residues long.

The V gene is TRBV6-2 or TRBV6-3, the J gene TRBJ2-2, with 9 bases aligning to TRBD2. CDR3 length equals 16 residues. J lost 3 bases, V lost 1 base, and 3 bases had no gene match. CDR1 and CDR2 from the germline V gene are MNHEY and SVGEGT. CDR3 in DNA: TGTGCCAGCAGTTACTGGGGACTAGCAGACACCGGGGAGCTGTTTTTT. It translates to CASSYWGLADTGELFF.

Many counts were recorded for this clonotype. The V call is TRBV6-9, the J call TRBJ2-2; 7 bases match TRBD1. With V trimmed by 7 bases and J by 5 bases, 10 bases remained unmatched. The CDR3 runs to 15 residues. The germline V gene has CDR1 MNHGY and CDR2 SVAAGI. Written as DNA, the CDR3 is TGTGCCAGCACTCAGGGACAGAACTATACCGGGGAGCTGTTTTTT. This codes for CASTQGQNYTGELFF.

The chain has TRBV9 and TRBJ1-3; possibly TRBD1 for D (6 bases). The germline gives CDR1 SGDLS, CDR2 YYNGEE. The CDR3 sequence is 15 residues long. The V and J ends lost 4 bases and 4 bases respectively, with 15 bases between them. The chain's CDR3 is CASSFLVGAGNTIYF. In DNA, the CDR3 is TGTGCCAGCAGCTTCCTGGTGGGGGCAGGAAACACCATATATTTT.

This clonotype was counted only a few times. The genes are TRBV6-5 and TRBJ1-2, with 11 bases matching TRBD1. This CDR3 region has 14 residues. Germline V CDR1 and CDR2: MNHEY, SVGAGI. The V and J ends lost 2 bases and 8 bases, in that order; junction bases with no gene match: 4. The CDR3 nucleotides read TGTGCCAGCAGTTACGGGACAGGGGGACAAGGCTACACCTTC. Amino acids: CASSYGTGGQGYTF.

This clonotype was recorded many times. V and J are TRBV12-3 or TRBV12-4 and TRBJ2-1, with D maybe TRBD2 (6 bases). The CDR3 covers 12 residues. V dropped 5 bases and J dropped 8 bases, with 10 bases sitting between them. The CDR3 DNA reads as TGTGCCAGCAGTCCGGCGGGGCATGAGCAGTTCTTC. Translation gives CASSPAGHEQFF.